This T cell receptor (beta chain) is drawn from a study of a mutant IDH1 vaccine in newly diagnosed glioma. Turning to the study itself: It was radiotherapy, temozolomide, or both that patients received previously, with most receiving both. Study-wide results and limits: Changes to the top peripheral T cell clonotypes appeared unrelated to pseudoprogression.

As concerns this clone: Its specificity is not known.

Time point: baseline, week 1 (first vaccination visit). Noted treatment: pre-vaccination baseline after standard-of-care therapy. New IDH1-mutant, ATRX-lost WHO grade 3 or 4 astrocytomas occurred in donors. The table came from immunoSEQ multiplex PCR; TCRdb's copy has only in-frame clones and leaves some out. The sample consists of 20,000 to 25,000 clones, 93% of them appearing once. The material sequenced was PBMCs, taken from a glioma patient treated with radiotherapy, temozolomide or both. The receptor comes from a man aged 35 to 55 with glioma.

In DNA form, the CDR3 reads TGTGCCAGCAGCCAATCGGCAGGGGCAGCTTTCTTT. It codes for CASSQSAGAAFF. The chain recombines TRBV16 with TRBJ1-1; maybe TRBD1 (6 bases). Trimming took off 0 bases at V and 10 bases at J, with 9 bases between the two ends. The CDR3 runs 12 residues. Germline values: CDR1 KGHSY, CDR2 FQNENV.